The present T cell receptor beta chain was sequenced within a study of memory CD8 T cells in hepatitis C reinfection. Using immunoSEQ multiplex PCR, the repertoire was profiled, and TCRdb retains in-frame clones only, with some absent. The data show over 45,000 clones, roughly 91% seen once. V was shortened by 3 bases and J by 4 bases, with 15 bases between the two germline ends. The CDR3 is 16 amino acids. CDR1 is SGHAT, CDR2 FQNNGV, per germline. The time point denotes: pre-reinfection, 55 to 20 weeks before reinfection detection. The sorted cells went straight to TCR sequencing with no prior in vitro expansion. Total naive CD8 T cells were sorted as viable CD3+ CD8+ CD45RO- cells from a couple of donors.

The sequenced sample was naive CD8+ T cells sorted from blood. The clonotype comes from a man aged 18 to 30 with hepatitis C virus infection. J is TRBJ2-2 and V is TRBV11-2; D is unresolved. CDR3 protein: CASSFFFSAGTGELFF. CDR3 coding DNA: TGTGCCAGCAGCTTCTTTTTCTCGGCAGGCACCGGGGAGCTGTTTTTT.